The source of this T cell receptor beta chain is a study of blood T cell repertoires in COVID-19. Study details: The analysed material was cDNA or gDNA that came from T cells, B-cell-depleted T cells, or PBMCs.

In the study's own analysis: By means of reference gene primer amplification, nucleated cell counts were estimated. Sequencing was performed with immunoSEQ multiplex PCR; in TCRdb, only in-frame clones are kept and a portion is missing. V, J and clone size derive from that table, while D and trimming were established from the DNA sequence. The data hold about 160,000 clones, with about nine tenths observed a single time. V shed 5 bases and J 3 bases; nucleotides not matched to a gene: 6. From germline, CDR1 is SGHNT and CDR2 YENEEA. The CDR3 covers 15 residues. The receptor's source is a man aged 18-30 years with acute or convalescent COVID-19. The rearrangement joins TRBV11-3 to TRBJ2-7, with 11 bases lining up with TRBD1. The sequenced sample consisted of peripheral blood. CDR3 sequence reads: CASSQGTGGLYEQYF. CDR3 in DNA: TGTGCCAGCAGCCAGGGGACAGGGGGACTCTACGAGCAGTACTTC.